This is a list of T cell receptor beta chains from one sample in a study of T cells in Graves' hyperthyroidism and ophthalmopathy. TCRdb re-called the multiplex PCR reads with MiXCR, one entry per CDR3 protein. The sample comprises roughly 800,000 distinct CDR3 sequences, approximately 40% of which are singletons, and 7% to 10% rests with the top ten. The sequenced material came from blood. The receptors were sampled from a man between 18 and 29 years old with Graves' hyperthyroidism. The CDR3 runs from the conserved cysteine through the conserved F or W. The D gene is left open where the match is weak. Size is stated for part of the rows, as once, few or many counts, or as a class when the clone is expanded.

j_call: TRBJ1-2
clone_size: -
d_call: -
v_call: TRBV11-2
cdr3_nt: TGCGCCAGCAGCCAAGCTGGACTAGCGGATGGCTACACCTTC
cdr3_aa: CASSQAGLADGYTF

j_call: TRBJ2-5
clone_size: -
d_call: TRBD2
v_call: TRBV5-1
cdr3_nt: TGCGCCAGCAGCTTCGGGCGAGCGGGGGGGAAAGAGACCCAGTACTTC
cdr3_aa: CASSFGRAGGKETQYF

j_call: TRBJ2-5
clone_size: few
d_call: -
v_call: TRBV7-8
cdr3_nt: TGTCCCAGCAGCTTAGAAATCGAAGAGACCCAGTACTTC
cdr3_aa: CPSSLEIEETQYF

j_call: TRBJ1-2
clone_size: many
d_call: -
v_call: TRBV10-2
cdr3_nt: TGCGCCAGCAGTGAGTCATCGGGGGGCGGGTTCGGCTACACCTTC
cdr3_aa: CASSESSGGGFGYTF

j_call: TRBJ1-5
clone_size: many
d_call: -
v_call: TRBV6-1
cdr3_nt: TGTGCCAGCAGTGGGGAACGTAGCAATCAGCCCCAGCATTTT
cdr3_aa: CASSGERSNQPQHF

j_call: TRBJ2-7
clone_size: -
d_call: TRBD1
v_call: TRBV5-5
cdr3_nt: TGTGCCAGCAGCTGGGGGACAGCTTTAACCAACTACGAGCAGTACTTC
cdr3_aa: CASSWGTALTNYEQYF

j_call: TRBJ2-7
clone_size: few
d_call: TRBD2
v_call: TRBV7-6
cdr3_nt: TGTGCCAGCAGCTTCGAACTAGCGGGGGGGCCTTACGAGCAGTACTTC
cdr3_aa: CASSFELAGGPYEQYF

j_call: TRBJ1-4
clone_size: many
d_call: -
v_call: TRBV6-5
cdr3_nt: TGTGCCAGCAGTGAGCAGGGCACTAATGAAAAACTGTTTTTT
cdr3_aa: CASSEQGTNEKLFF

j_call: TRBJ2-6
clone_size: many
d_call: -
v_call: TRBV7-6
cdr3_nt: TGTGCCAGCAGCTTAGGGGCGGGACAGTGGCCCAACGTCCTGACTTTC
cdr3_aa: CASSLGAGQWPNVLTF

j_call: TRBJ1-4
clone_size: few
d_call: -
v_call: TRBV12-3/TRBV12-4
cdr3_nt: TGTGCCAGCAGTTTAACGGGACCTATCTCCGAGGAACTGTTTTTT
cdr3_aa: CASSLTGPISEELFF

j_call: TRBJ1-6
clone_size: few
d_call: -
v_call: TRBV6-5
cdr3_nt: TGTGCCAGCACCCTAATGGAAGGGGGTCAACCCCTCCACTTT
cdr3_aa: CASTLMEGGQPLHF

j_call: TRBJ2-2
clone_size: -
d_call: TRBD2
v_call: TRBV6-6
cdr3_nt: TGTGCCAGCAGCCCCGGGACTAGGAGAACCGGGGAGCTGTTTTTT
cdr3_aa: CASSPGTRRTGELFF

j_call: TRBJ2-2
clone_size: -
d_call: TRBD2
v_call: TRBV9
cdr3_nt: TGTGCCAGCAGCGTAGCGGGAGGGCCTCTCGGGGAGCTGTTTTTT
cdr3_aa: CASSVAGGPLGELFF

j_call: TRBJ1-2
clone_size: many
d_call: -
v_call: TRBV5-1
cdr3_nt: TGCGCCAGCAGCCCACAGGAGGGGAGCTATGGCTACACCTTC
cdr3_aa: CASSPQEGSYGYTF

j_call: TRBJ2-2
clone_size: few
d_call: TRBD1
v_call: TRBV5-6
cdr3_nt: TGTGCCAGCAGCCGGCCGACAGGGGACACCGGGGAGCTGTTTTTT
cdr3_aa: CASSRPTGDTGELFF

j_call: TRBJ1-1
clone_size: -
d_call: TRBD1
v_call: TRBV7-2
cdr3_nt: TGTGCCAGCAGCACTATAGACAGGGGTTATGCTTTCTTT
cdr3_aa: CASSTIDRGYAFF

j_call: TRBJ2-5
clone_size: -
d_call: TRBD2
v_call: TRBV11-2
cdr3_nt: TGCGCCAGCACAGGAATAGCGGGGCCCCAAGAGACCCAGTACTTC
cdr3_aa: CASTGIAGPQETQYF

j_call: TRBJ2-2
clone_size: many
d_call: TRBD1
v_call: TRBV25-1
cdr3_nt: TGTGCCAGCAGTCCGGGACAGGAGAACACCGGGGAGCTGTTTTTT
cdr3_aa: CASSPGQENTGELFF

j_call: TRBJ1-2
clone_size: few
d_call: -
v_call: TRBV12-3/TRBV12-4
cdr3_nt: TGTGCCAGCAGGTCGTCGGGTGGGAGTTTCTATGGCTACACCTTC
cdr3_aa: CASRSSGGSFYGYTF

j_call: TRBJ2-5
clone_size: once
d_call: TRBD1
v_call: TRBV29-1
cdr3_nt: TGCAGCGTTGTTTACGGGACAGGGGGCGAGGAGACCCAGTACTTC
cdr3_aa: CSVVYGTGGEETQYF

j_call: TRBJ1-1
clone_size: -
d_call: TRBD1
v_call: TRBV6-2/TRBV6-3
cdr3_nt: TGTGCCAGCAGGAACGGACAGGCGGCTTTCTTT
cdr3_aa: CASRNGQAAFF

j_call: TRBJ2-7
clone_size: many
d_call: TRBD1
v_call: TRBV19
cdr3_nt: TGTGCCAGTAGTATGGGTACAGGGGGCTACGAGCAGTACTTC
cdr3_aa: CASSMGTGGYEQYF

j_call: TRBJ1-2
clone_size: -
d_call: TRBD1
v_call: TRBV7-4
cdr3_nt: TGTGCCAGCAGCCGACGGACAGGGGTCGGCTACACCTTC
cdr3_aa: CASSRRTGVGYTF

j_call: TRBJ2-5
clone_size: -
d_call: TRBD1
v_call: TRBV10-3
cdr3_nt: TGTGCCATCAGTGAAGGGACAGGAGGCAATCAGTACTTC
cdr3_aa: CAISEGTGGNQYF

j_call: TRBJ1-4
clone_size: -
d_call: -
v_call: TRBV20-1
cdr3_nt: TGCAGTGCTAGAGAGGGGACAAGTGGTGAAAAACTGTCTTTT
cdr3_aa: CSAREGTSGEKLSF

j_call: TRBJ1-2
clone_size: many
d_call: -
v_call: TRBV29-1
cdr3_nt: TGCAGCGTTGAGGGGGATGGCGGCTACACCTTC
cdr3_aa: CSVEGDGGYTF

j_call: TRBJ2-5
clone_size: few
d_call: -
v_call: TRBV5-1
cdr3_nt: TGCGCCAGCAACGCAGTAAGGGAAGAGACCCAGTACTTC
cdr3_aa: CASNAVREETQYF

j_call: TRBJ1-1
clone_size: many
d_call: -
v_call: TRBV20-1
cdr3_nt: TGCAGTGCTCCCAATGACGCTGAAGCTTTCTTT
cdr3_aa: CSAPNDAEAFF

j_call: TRBJ1-3
clone_size: many
d_call: TRBD1
v_call: TRBV7-9
cdr3_nt: TGTGCCAGCAGCTTAGAGGGGGCAGGCTCTGGAAACACCATATATTTT
cdr3_aa: CASSLEGAGSGNTIYF

j_call: TRBJ1-2
clone_size: -
d_call: TRBD1
v_call: TRBV2
cdr3_nt: TGTGCCAGCAGACAGGGGTTCGACTATGGCTACACCTTC
cdr3_aa: CASRQGFDYGYTF

j_call: TRBJ1-1
clone_size: -
d_call: -
v_call: TRBV2
cdr3_nt: TGTGCCAGCAGCCCGGCCGGGGGCGCGGGCACTGAAGCTTTCTTT
cdr3_aa: CASSPAGGAGTEAFF

j_call: TRBJ1-1
clone_size: -
d_call: -
v_call: TRBV5-1
cdr3_nt: TGCGCCAGCAGCTTGGCCGGGCGGAAGACTGAAGCTTTCTTT
cdr3_aa: CASSLAGRKTEAFF

j_call: TRBJ2-2
clone_size: few
d_call: -
v_call: TRBV15
cdr3_nt: TGTGCCACCAGGGCGGGACCGAACACCGGGGAGCTGTTTTTT
cdr3_aa: CATRAGPNTGELFF

j_call: TRBJ2-1
clone_size: -
d_call: -
v_call: TRBV2
cdr3_nt: TGTGCCAGCAGCGTCGGGGTAGCGGCCATCTACAATGAGCAGTTCTTC
cdr3_aa: CASSVGVAAIYNEQFF

j_call: TRBJ2-2
clone_size: few
d_call: -
v_call: TRBV4-2
cdr3_nt: TGTGCCAGCAGCCAAGAGGTCCAGCCAGCCATCGGGGAGCTGTTTTTT
cdr3_aa: CASSQEVQPAIGELFF

j_call: TRBJ2-7
clone_size: few
d_call: -
v_call: TRBV9
cdr3_nt: TGTGCCAGCAGCGTATTGAAGGAGCAGTACTTC
cdr3_aa: CASSVLKEQYF

j_call: TRBJ1-4
clone_size: few
d_call: TRBD1
v_call: TRBV5-1
cdr3_nt: TGCGCCAGCAGCGCGGGGACAGGGGCAACTAATGAAAAACTGTTTTTT
cdr3_aa: CASSAGTGATNEKLFF

j_call: TRBJ1-4
clone_size: few
d_call: -
v_call: TRBV5-1
cdr3_nt: TGCGCCAGCAGCCCGGACCCGGGACCGTCTAATGAAAAACTGTTTTTT
cdr3_aa: CASSPDPGPSNEKLFF

j_call: TRBJ2-7
clone_size: few
d_call: -
v_call: TRBV6-5
cdr3_nt: TGTGCCACCCAGCCAGGGGACTCCTACGAGCAGTACTTC
cdr3_aa: CATQPGDSYEQYF

j_call: TRBJ1-5
clone_size: many
d_call: -
v_call: TRBV19
cdr3_nt: TGTGCCAGTAGTATGGAGGTCTGGGGCAATCAGCCCCAGCATTTT
cdr3_aa: CASSMEVWGNQPQHF

j_call: TRBJ2-7
clone_size: -
d_call: TRBD2
v_call: TRBV7-8
cdr3_nt: TGTGCCAGCACCGGGACTAGCGTTCCCTACGAGCAGTACTTC
cdr3_aa: CASTGTSVPYEQYF

j_call: TRBJ2-7
clone_size: -
d_call: TRBD2
v_call: TRBV14
cdr3_nt: TGTGCCAGCAGCCAAGGAAGCGGGGGTACCTACGAGCAGTACTTC
cdr3_aa: CASSQGSGGTYEQYF

j_call: TRBJ1-2
clone_size: few
d_call: TRBD1
v_call: TRBV10-3
cdr3_nt: TGTGCCAGCAGTCACCCGACAGGGGTGGATGGCTACACCTTC
cdr3_aa: CASSHPTGVDGYTF

j_call: TRBJ1-1
clone_size: -
d_call: -
v_call: TRBV12-3/TRBV12-4
cdr3_nt: TGTGCCAGCAGTTTAGGTGGGGGGCTCCTGAACACTGAAGCTTTCTTT
cdr3_aa: CASSLGGGLLNTEAFF

j_call: TRBJ1-6
clone_size: -
d_call: TRBD1
v_call: TRBV25-1
cdr3_nt: TGTGCCAGCAGTTCCGGACAGGGGGCTTTGATCAATTCACCCCTCCACTTT
cdr3_aa: CASSSGQGALINSPLHF

j_call: TRBJ1-1
clone_size: -
d_call: -
v_call: TRBV7-2
cdr3_nt: TGTGCCAGCGGCTTAGTCACGCGCACTGAAGCTTTCTTT
cdr3_aa: CASGLVTRTEAFF

j_call: TRBJ1-2
clone_size: once
d_call: TRBD1
v_call: TRBV15
cdr3_nt: TGTGCCACCAGCAGAGCCCCGGGACAGGATAACTATGGCTACACCTTC
cdr3_aa: CATSRAPGQDNYGYTF

j_call: TRBJ1-1
clone_size: -
d_call: -
v_call: TRBV3-1
cdr3_nt: TGTGCCAGCAGCCAGGACGGCCCAACTGAAGCTTTCTTT
cdr3_aa: CASSQDGPTEAFF

j_call: TRBJ1-2
clone_size: -
d_call: TRBD1
v_call: TRBV5-1
cdr3_nt: TGCGCCAGCAGCTTGGAATGGACAGGGGACTATGGCTACACCTTC
cdr3_aa: CASSLEWTGDYGYTF